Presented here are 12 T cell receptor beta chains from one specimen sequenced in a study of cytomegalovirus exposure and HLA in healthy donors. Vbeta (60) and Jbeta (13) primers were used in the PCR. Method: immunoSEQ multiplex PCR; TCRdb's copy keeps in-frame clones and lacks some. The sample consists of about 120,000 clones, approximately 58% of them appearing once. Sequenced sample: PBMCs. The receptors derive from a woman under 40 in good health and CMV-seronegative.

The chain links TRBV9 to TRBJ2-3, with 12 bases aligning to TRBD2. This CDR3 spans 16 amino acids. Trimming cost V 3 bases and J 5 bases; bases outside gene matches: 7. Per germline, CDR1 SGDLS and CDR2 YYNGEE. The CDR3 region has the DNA TGTGCCAGCAGCGCCCAGACTAGCGGGGGACTAGATACGCAGTATTTT. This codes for CASSAQTSGGLDTQYF.

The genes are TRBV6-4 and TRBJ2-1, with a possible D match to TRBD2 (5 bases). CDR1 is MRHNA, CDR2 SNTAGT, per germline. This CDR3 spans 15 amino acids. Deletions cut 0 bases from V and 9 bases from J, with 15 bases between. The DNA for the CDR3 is TGTGCCAGCAGTGACTCCTGGCTAGCAAGCGGTGAGCAGTTCTTC. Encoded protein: CASSDSWLASGEQFF.

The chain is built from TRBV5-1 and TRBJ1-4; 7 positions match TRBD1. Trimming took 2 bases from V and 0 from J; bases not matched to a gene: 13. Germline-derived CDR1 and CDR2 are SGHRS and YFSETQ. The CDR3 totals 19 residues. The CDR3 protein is CASSFRPWTGDSTNEKLFF. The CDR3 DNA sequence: TGCGCCAGCAGCTTCAGACCTTGGACAGGAGATTCAACTAATGAAAAACTGTTTTTT.

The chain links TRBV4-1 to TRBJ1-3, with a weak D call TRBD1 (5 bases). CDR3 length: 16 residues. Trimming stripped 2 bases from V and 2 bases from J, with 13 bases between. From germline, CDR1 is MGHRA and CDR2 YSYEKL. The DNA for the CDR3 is TGCGCCAGCAGCCAAACCGGGGGGGGAGCTGGAAACACCATATATTTT. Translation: CASSQTGGGAGNTIYF.

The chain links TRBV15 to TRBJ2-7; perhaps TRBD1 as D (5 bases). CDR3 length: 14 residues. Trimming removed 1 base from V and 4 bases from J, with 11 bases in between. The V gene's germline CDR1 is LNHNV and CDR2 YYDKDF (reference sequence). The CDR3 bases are TGTGCCACCAGCAGAGGGCAGGGTGGATACGAGCAGTACTTC. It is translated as CATSRGQGGYEQYF. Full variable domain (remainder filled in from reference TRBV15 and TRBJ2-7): DAMVIQNPRYQVTQFGKPVTLSCSQTLNHNVMYWYQQKSSQAPKLLFHYYDKDFNNEADTPDNFQSRRPNTSFCFLDIRSPGLGDTAMYLCATSRGQGGYEQYFGPGTRLTVT.

CDR3 in DNA: TGTGCCAGCAGTTTAAGAGCTAGCGGGAGTGGAGATGAGCAGTTCTTC. Amino acid sequence: CASSLRASGSGDEQFF. V is TRBV27 and J is TRBJ2-1, with TRBD2 identical over 10 bases. Germline V CDR1 and CDR2: MNHEY, SMNVEV (reference sequence). The CDR3 contains 16 residues. After removal of 2 bases from V and 8 bases from J, the junction contained 9 bases not matched to a gene.

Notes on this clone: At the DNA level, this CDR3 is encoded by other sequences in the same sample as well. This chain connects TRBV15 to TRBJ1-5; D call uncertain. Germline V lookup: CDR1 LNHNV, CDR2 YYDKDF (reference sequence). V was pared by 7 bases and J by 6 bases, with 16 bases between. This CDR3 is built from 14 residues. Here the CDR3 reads CATNLRRGPQPQHF. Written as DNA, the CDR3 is TGTGCCACCAACCTCCGGCGAGGCCCTCAGCCCCAGCATTTT.

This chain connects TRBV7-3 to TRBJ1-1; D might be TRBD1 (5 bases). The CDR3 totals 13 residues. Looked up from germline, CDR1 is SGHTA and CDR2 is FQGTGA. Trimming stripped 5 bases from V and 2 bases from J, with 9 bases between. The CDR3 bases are TGTGCCAGCAGCAACGACAGAAACACTGAAGCTTTCTTT. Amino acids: CASSNDRNTEAFF.

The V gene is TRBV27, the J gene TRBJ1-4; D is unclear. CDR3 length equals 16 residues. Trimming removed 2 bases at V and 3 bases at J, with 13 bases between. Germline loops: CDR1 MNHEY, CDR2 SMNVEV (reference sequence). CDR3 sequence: CASSLRFRMSNEKLFF. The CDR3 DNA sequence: TGTGCCAGCAGTTTAAGGTTCAGGATGTCTAATGAAAAACTGTTTTTT.

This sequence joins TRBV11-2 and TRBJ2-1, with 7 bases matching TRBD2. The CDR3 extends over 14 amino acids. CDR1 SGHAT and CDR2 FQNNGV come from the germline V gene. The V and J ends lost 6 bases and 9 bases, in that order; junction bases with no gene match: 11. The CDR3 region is CASSLGLGQGEQFF. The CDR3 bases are TGTGCCAGCAGTCTAGGACTAGGCCAGGGTGAGCAGTTCTTC.

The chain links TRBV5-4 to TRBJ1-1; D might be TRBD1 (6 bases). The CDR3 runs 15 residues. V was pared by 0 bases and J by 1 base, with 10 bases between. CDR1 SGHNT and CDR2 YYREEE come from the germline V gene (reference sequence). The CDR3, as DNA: TGTGCCAGCAGCTTGGGGGGGCTTCGGAACACTGAAGCTTTCTTT. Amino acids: CASSLGGLRNTEAFF.

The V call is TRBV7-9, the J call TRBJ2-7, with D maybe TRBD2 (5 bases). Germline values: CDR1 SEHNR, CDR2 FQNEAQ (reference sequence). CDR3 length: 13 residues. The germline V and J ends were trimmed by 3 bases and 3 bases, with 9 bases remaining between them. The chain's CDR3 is CASSFEGGYEQYF. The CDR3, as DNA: TGTGCCAGCAGCTTCGAGGGCGGCTACGAGCAGTACTTC.